The present T cell receptor (beta chain) was sequenced within a study of blood T cell repertoires in COVID-19. The wider study: From the United States, Italy and Spain came samples of acute and convalescent COVID-19. The analysed material was cDNA or gDNA that came from T cells, B-cell-depleted T cells, or PBMCs.

V was clipped by 4 bases and J by 4 bases, with 18 bases between them. Per germline, CDR1 SGHRS and CDR2 YFSETQ. The CDR3 is 16 residues long. Authors' processing steps: Quantification of nucleated cells was approximated via reference gene primer amplification. Sequencing used immunoSEQ multiplex PCR; TCRdb keeps in-frame clones, though not all of them. Clone size and V and J calls were adopted from that table, with D and trimming inferred from the DNA. The sample yields roughly 420,000 clones, roughly 90% seen once. The clonotype comes from a woman in her twenties or thirties with acute COVID-19. J is TRBJ1-3 and V is TRBV5-1, with a weak D call TRBD1 (5 bases). The sample consisted of PBMCs or T cells enriched from blood (not recorded which). CDR3 protein: CASSVVPPGSGNTIYF. In DNA form, the CDR3 reads TGCGCCAGCAGCGTCGTTCCCCCAGGGTCCGGAAACACCATATATTTT.